The 30 T cell receptor beta chains below were found in one sample sequenced in a study of blood T cell repertoires in COVID-19. Profiling relied on immunoSEQ multiplex PCR, and the TCRdb table lists in-frame clones only, not all of them. The sample holds nearly 350,000 clones, over 80% seen once. What was sequenced was peripheral blood. The receptors shown here come from a woman aged 45 to 65 with COVID-19, enrolled during active disease.

This chain links TRBV5-8 with TRBJ2-3; possible D gene TRBD2, 6 bases. V lost 3 bases, J lost 0 bases, and 11 bases lay in between. The CDR3 covers 15 residues. CDR1 and CDR2 from the germline V gene are SGHTS and YDEGEE. The CDR3 bases are TGTGCCAGCAGCTCGGGGGAGTCTAGCACAGATACGCAGTATTTT. Encoded protein: CASSSGESSTDTQYF. The full variable domain, in which reference TRBV5-8 and TRBJ2-3 provide the parts outside the CDR3, is EAGVTQSPTHLIKTRGQQATLRCSPISGHTSVYWYQQALGLGLQFLLWYDEGEERNRGNFPPRFSGRQFPNYSSELNVNALELEDSALYLCASSSGESSTDTQYFGPGTRLTVL.

V usage is TRBV19 and J usage is TRBJ1-2; the match to TRBD1 covers 9 bases. Germline V gene sequence: CDR1 LNHDA, CDR2 SQIVND (reference sequence). V shed 7 bases and J 4 bases; nucleotides not matched to a gene: 10. The CDR3 is made up of 15 amino acids. CDR3 sequence: CASTQGQGTSYGYTF. The CDR3 DNA is TGTGCCAGTACCCAGGGACAGGGTACTTCCTATGGCTACACCTTC.

For this clone: Other DNA sequences in the sample encode the same CDR3. The CDR3 DNA sequence: TGTGCCAGTAGTCCGGGACTTTCCTACGAGCAGTACTTC. It codes for CASSPGLSYEQYF. The V and J genes are TRBV19 and TRBJ2-7; D possibly corresponds to TRBD2 (6 bases). Germline CDR1 LNHDA, CDR2 SQIVND (reference sequence). The CDR3 has 13 amino acids. V lost 5 bases, J lost 1 base, and 9 bases lay in between.

The chain links TRBV4-2 to TRBJ1-5, with D uncertain. In germline, CDR1 is LGHNA, CDR2 YNFKEQ. V lost 0 bases and J lost 5, with 8 bases in between. This CDR3 has 14 amino acids. In nucleotides, the CDR3 is TGTGCCAGCAGCCAAGATTCGGTGGATCAGCCCCAGCATTTT. Protein: CASSQDSVDQPQHF.

This rearrangement joins TRBV6-5 to TRBJ2-4, with a possible D match to TRBD1 (6 bases). This CDR3 is built from 15 residues. The V and J ends lost 2 bases and 5 bases respectively, with 13 bases between them. Germline assignment: CDR1 MNHEY and CDR2 SVGAGI. This CDR3 is CASSYVRGRENIQYF. The CDR3 DNA sequence: TGTGCCAGCAGTTACGTCAGGGGCAGGGAAAACATTCAGTACTTC.

The chain employs TRBV25-1 and TRBJ1-4, with 8 bases that match TRBD1. The germline V gene has CDR1 MGHDK and CDR2 SYGVNS. There are 13 residues in the CDR3. V dropped 7 bases and J dropped 8; count of bases not matched to a gene: 6. The CDR3 DNA reads as TGTGCCAGCACTGGACAGGGAACCGAAAAACTGTTTTTT. It yields the protein CASTGQGTEKLFF.

The rearrangement links TRBV3-1 (or the pseudogene TRBV3-2) to TRBJ2-6; D may be TRBD2 (5 bases). This CDR3 contains 14 residues. From germline, CDR1 is LGHDT and CDR2 YNNKEL (reference sequence). The V and J ends lost 7 bases and 0 bases respectively, with 7 bases between them. The CDR3 here is CASTEGSGANVLTF. The CDR3 DNA follows: TGTGCCAGCACCGAGGGCTCTGGGGCCAACGTCCTGACTTTC.

This sequence joins TRBV5-6 and TRBJ2-3; D gene uncertain. The germline V and J ends were trimmed by 0 bases and 5 bases, with 7 bases remaining between them. Looked up from germline, CDR1 is SGHDT and CDR2 is YYEEEE. This CDR3 is built from 13 residues. The CDR3 bases are TGTGCCAGCAGCTTGGCCCCCAAAGATACGCAGTATTTT. Amino acid sequence: CASSLAPKDTQYF.

This chain uses TRBV30 with TRBJ2-1; TRBD1 agrees at 7 bases. Germline V lookup: CDR1 GTSNPN, CDR2 SVGIG (reference sequence). V dropped 3 bases and J dropped 10; count of bases not matched to a gene: 12. This CDR3 is 14 amino acids long. The DNA for the CDR3 is TGTGCCTGGAGGGCGAGAGACAGGGCCCGGGAGCAGTTCTTC. Translating it yields CAWRARDRAREQFF.

The CDR3 bases are TGTGCCAGCAGTTACGCAGGGGCTGACCAAGAGACCCAGTACTTC. It encodes CASSYAGADQETQYF. The chain couples TRBV6-5 to TRBJ2-5; tentative D call: TRBD1 (6 bases). Trimming removed 2 bases at V and 0 bases at J, with 10 bases between. Germline V gene sequence: CDR1 MNHEY, CDR2 SVGAGI. This CDR3 has 15 residues.

This chain joins TRBV11-3 and TRBJ1-1; TRBD1 matches 12 bases. The V gene end was trimmed by 5 bases and the J gene end by 5 bases; junction bases not matched to a gene: 12. The germline V gene encodes CDR1 SGHNT and CDR2 YENEEA. The CDR3 length is 17 residues. The CDR3 sequence is CASSQGQGAGGRTEAFF. DNA for the CDR3: TGTGCCAGCAGCCAGGGACAGGGGGCAGGGGGAAGGACTGAAGCTTTCTTT.

The rearrangement joins TRBV28 to TRBJ2-7; D is ambiguous. Deletions cut 4 bases from V and 0 bases from J, with 10 bases between. CDR3 length: 14 residues. Germline V gene sequence: CDR1 MDHEN, CDR2 SYDVKM. The CDR3 protein is CASSSTLSSYEQYF. CDR3 coding DNA: TGTGCCAGCAGTTCTACTTTGAGCTCCTACGAGCAGTACTTC.

The chain combines TRBV30 with TRBJ1-5; tentatively, D is TRBD1 (5 bases). This CDR3 has 15 amino acids. The V and J ends lost 0 bases and 3 bases respectively, with 12 bases between them. The germline gives CDR1 GTSNPN, CDR2 SVGIG (reference sequence). The CDR3 nucleotides are TGTGCCTGGAGTGTACTACGGACAAACAATCAGCCCCAGCATTTT. This sequence encodes CAWSVLRTNNQPQHF.

There are many counts of this clone. This chain joins TRBV6-5 and TRBJ1-4; a possible D gene is TRBD1 (6 bases). This CDR3 has 14 residues. Per the germline V gene, CDR1 is MNHEY and CDR2 is SVGAGI. The CDR3 here is CATQQGTRNEKLFF. The CDR3 DNA is TGTGCTACCCAACAGGGTACCCGTAATGAAAAACTGTTTTTT.

This clone turned up a few times. The chain recombines TRBV4-1 with TRBJ1-6, with 9 bases matching TRBD1. CDR1 and CDR2 (germline): MGHRA, YSYEKL. With 3 bases clipped from V and 0 bases from J, the junction kept 6 bases outside the gene matches. The CDR3 spans 18 residues. The CDR3 here is CASSHPQGASSYNSPLHF. The CDR3 coding sequence is TGCGCCAGCAGCCACCCACAGGGGGCGAGCTCCTATAATTCACCCCTCCACTTT.

The V gene is TRBV5-1, the J gene TRBJ2-3; 9 nucleotides match TRBD1. This CDR3 has 15 residues. Trimming at V came to 2 bases and at J to 1 base, leaving 2 bases not matched to a gene. Germline CDR1 SGHRS, CDR2 YFSETQ. The CDR3 protein is CASSFRQGGTDTQYF. The CDR3, as DNA: TGCGCCAGCAGCTTCAGACAGGGGGGCACAGATACGCAGTATTTT.

The rearrangement links TRBV30 to TRBJ1-5; TRBD1 aligns across 7 bases. Germline loops: CDR1 GTSNPN, CDR2 SVGIG (reference sequence). The CDR3 sequence is 15 residues long. V was pared by 1 base and J by 4 bases, with 7 bases of the junction left unmatched. The CDR3 loop is CAWSGGDRVNQPQHF. CDR3 DNA sequence: TGTGCCTGGAGTGGAGGTGACAGGGTAAATCAGCCCCAGCATTTT.

The gene calls are TRBV11-2 and TRBJ1-6, with D possibly TRBD1 on 5 matching bases. There are 14 residues in the CDR3. Germline CDR1 SGHAT, CDR2 FQNNGV. The V end was cut by 3 bases, the J end by 10 bases, with 13 bases between. This chain's CDR3 is CASSFATRGSPLHF. DNA of the CDR3: TGTGCCAGCAGCTTTGCCACAAGGGGATCACCCCTCCACTTT. Full variable domain (outside the CDR3, taken from reference TRBV11-2 and TRBJ1-6): EAGVAQSPRYKIIEKRQSVAFWCNPISGHATLYWYQQILGQGPKLLIQFQNNGVVDDSQLPKDRFSAERLKGVDSTLKIQPAKLEDSAVYLCASSFATRGSPLHFGNGTRLTVT.

The chain has TRBV21-1 and TRBJ2-1; TRBD1, the D gene given by the table, was not confirmed from the DNA. TRBV21-1 represents a pseudogene. CDR3 length: 16 amino acids. CDR3 residues: CASSGPWASSYNEQFF. The DNA for the CDR3 is TGTGCCAGCAGCGGCCCTTGGGCCAGCTCCTACAATGAGCAGTTCTTC.

The V and J genes are TRBV2 and TRBJ1-5; D may be TRBD1 (5 bases). The CDR3 is 15 residues long. Trimming pared 6 bases from V and 2 bases from J, leaving 14 bases between. Germline CDR1 and CDR2: SNHLY and FYNNEI. DNA for the CDR3: TGTGCCAGCAGGCAGGGCGATTTGGGCAATCAGCCCCAGCATTTT. Its protein is CASRQGDLGNQPQHF. The full variable domain, with the rest looked up from reference TRBV2 and TRBJ1-5, is EPEVTQTPSHQVTQMGQEVILRCVPISNHLYFYWYRQILGQKVEFLVSFYNNEISEKSEIFDDQFSVERPDGSNFTLKIRSTKLEDSAMYFCASRQGDLGNQPQHFGDGTRLSIL.

The rearrangement uses TRBV6-1 and TRBJ1-1; D may be TRBD1 (6 bases). This CDR3 is built from 14 residues. V lost 6 bases to trimming and J lost 1 base, with 12 bases between them. Germline assignment: CDR1 MNHNS and CDR2 SASEGT. The CDR3 DNA sequence: TGTGCCAGCAGCCCCGGGACAAGGAACACTGAAGCTTTCTTT. It codes for CASSPGTRNTEAFF.

V is TRBV6-2 or TRBV6-3 and J is TRBJ1-1; no clear D gene. The CDR3 extends over 18 amino acids. Germline-derived CDR1 and CDR2 are MNHEY and SVGEGT. V was pared by 6 bases and J by 1 base, with 24 bases between. CDR3 nucleotides: TGTGCCAGCAGATACGGGCCCTTGAAGACGGCGAAGAACACTGAAGCTTTCTTT. Protein: CASRYGPLKTAKNTEAFF.

The J gene is TRBJ2-2, the V gene TRBV29-1; the match to TRBD1 covers 7 bases. V shed 5 bases and J 1 base; nucleotides not matched to a gene: 4. Germline CDR1 is SQVTM and CDR2 is ANQGSEA. The CDR3 has 14 residues. CDR3 in DNA: TGCAGCGTTAGTAGGGGGCGGAACACCGGGGAGCTGTTTTTT. Protein product: CSVSRGRNTGELFF.

This sequence joins TRBV20-1 and TRBJ2-7; D may be TRBD2 (6 bases). The germline V and J ends were trimmed by 3 bases and 2 bases, with 17 bases remaining between them. The CDR3 length is 15 residues. Germline-derived CDR1 and CDR2 are DFQATT and SNEGSKA (reference sequence). The CDR3: CSASSLAVPTYEQYF. As DNA, the CDR3 is TGCAGTGCTAGTAGTTTAGCGGTGCCGACCTACGAGCAGTACTTC.

The chain has TRBV30 and TRBJ2-3; the D gene is possibly TRBD2 (6 bases). This CDR3 has 14 residues. Germline CDR1 GTSNPN, CDR2 SVGIG (reference sequence). V lost 4 bases, J lost 6 bases, and 17 bases lay in between. As DNA, the CDR3 is TGTGCCTGGACCCGGGACTGGGATCGCGATACGCAGTATTTT. Translating it yields CAWTRDWDRDTQYF.

This clone has more than one count but fewer than ten. The chain employs TRBV14 and TRBJ1-1; 7 bases are shared with TRBD1. This CDR3 spans 13 amino acids. From germline, CDR1 is SGHDN and CDR2 FVKESK. With V trimmed by 4 bases and J by 6 bases, 5 bases remained unmatched. This chain's CDR3 is CASSLSGTAEAFF. In nucleotides, the CDR3 is TGTGCCAGCAGCCTCTCCGGGACAGCTGAAGCTTTCTTT.

The chain combines TRBV7-9 with TRBJ2-3; the D gene is possibly TRBD2 (6 bases). Between the trimmed V and J ends, which lost 3 bases and 6 bases, there was a span of 13 bases. Germline V gene sequence: CDR1 SEHNR, CDR2 FQNEAQ (reference sequence). This CDR3 is 14 amino acids long. The CDR3 loop reads CASSFYGGADTQYF. CDR3 DNA sequence: TGTGCCAGCAGCTTCTACGGGGGAGCCGATACGCAGTATTTT.

The gene calls are TRBV30 and TRBJ1-2; perhaps TRBD1 as D (5 bases). The ends were cut back, 3 bases at V and 1 base at J, with 9 bases in the middle. This CDR3 contains 13 residues. Germline CDR1 GTSNPN, CDR2 SVGIG (reference sequence). CDR3 nucleotides: TGTGCCTGGAGCCCAGGGCTTAACTATGGCTACACCTTC. It encodes CAWSPGLNYGYTF.

This sequence joins TRBV29-1 and TRBJ2-1; 10 positions agree with TRBD2. Trimming at V came to 4 bases and at J to 4 bases, leaving 4 bases not matched to a gene. The CDR3 spans 14 residues. Germline V gene lookup returns CDR1 SQVTM and CDR2 ANQGSEA. The CDR3: CSVGSSGRYNEQFF. Here the CDR3 DNA reads TGCAGCGTTGGTTCTAGCGGGAGATACAATGAGCAGTTCTTC.

In DNA form, the CDR3 reads TGTGCCAGCAGCAGGGGACTAGCGGGAGGTGTGGGTGAGCAGTTCTTC. Protein: CASSRGLAGGVGEQFF. The J gene is TRBJ2-1, the V gene TRBV5-5, with 15 bases identical to TRBD2. The CDR3 length is 16 residues. With 4 bases clipped from V and 9 bases from J, the junction kept 8 bases outside the gene matches. Germline CDR1 SGHKS, CDR2 YYEKEE (reference sequence).